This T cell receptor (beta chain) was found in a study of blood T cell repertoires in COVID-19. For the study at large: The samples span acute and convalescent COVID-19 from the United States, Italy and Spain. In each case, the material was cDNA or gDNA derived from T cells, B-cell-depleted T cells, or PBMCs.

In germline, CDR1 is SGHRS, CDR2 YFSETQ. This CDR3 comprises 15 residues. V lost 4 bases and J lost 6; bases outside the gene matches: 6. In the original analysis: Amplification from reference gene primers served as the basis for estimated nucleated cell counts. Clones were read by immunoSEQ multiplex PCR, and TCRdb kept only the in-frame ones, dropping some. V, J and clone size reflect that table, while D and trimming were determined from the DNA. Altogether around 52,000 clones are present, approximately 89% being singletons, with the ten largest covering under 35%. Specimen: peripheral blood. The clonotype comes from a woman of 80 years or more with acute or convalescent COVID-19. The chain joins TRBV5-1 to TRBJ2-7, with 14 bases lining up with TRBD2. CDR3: CASSRLAGGPGEQYF. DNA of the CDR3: TGCGCCAGCAGCAGACTAGCGGGGGGGCCTGGCGAGCAGTACTTC.